These 20 T cell receptor beta chains originate from one sample sequenced in a study of blood T cell repertoires in COVID-19. The data were produced by immunoSEQ multiplex PCR, yet TCRdb's version contains in-frame clones alone and is incomplete. The profile shows 100,000 or so clones, roughly 80% of them singletons. The sequencing input was peripheral blood. These receptors all come from a human donor in a cohort sampled during active COVID-19.

The CDR3 here is CATSDQGSGGTDTQYF. CDR3 nucleotides: TGTGCCACCAGTGATCAGGGGTCGGGCGGCACAGATACGCAGTATTTT. The rearrangement joins TRBV24-1 to TRBJ2-3; D might be TRBD1 (6 bases). This CDR3 has 16 amino acids. The V gene lost 3 bases and the J gene lost 1 base, with 13 bases spanning the gap. Germline CDR1 reads KGHDR; CDR2 reads SFDVKD.

The chain couples TRBV6-6 to TRBJ2-3; 11 bases are shared with TRBD2. V shed 6 bases and J 0 bases; nucleotides not matched to a gene: 11. CDR3 size: 18 residues. Germline V gives CDR1 MNHNY, CDR2 SVGAGI (reference sequence). CDR3 in amino acids: CASSRFSGGGTSTDTQYF. CDR3 DNA sequence: TGTGCCAGCAGCCGATTTAGCGGGGGGGGTACTAGCACAGATACGCAGTATTTT.

The rearrangement joins TRBV28 to TRBJ2-7; 13 bases map to TRBD2. The germline CDR1 and CDR2 sequences are MDHEN and SYDVKM. CDR3 size: 15 residues. The V segment lost 6 bases and the J segment 6 bases; nucleotides outside the gene matches: 8. This chain's CDR3 is CASRPGTSGAGEQYF. As DNA, the CDR3 is TGTGCCAGCAGACCGGGGACTAGCGGGGCCGGCGAGCAGTACTTC.

The V gene is TRBV19, the J gene TRBJ2-1; D unclear. The CDR3 extends over 14 amino acids. V shed 0 bases and J shed 6 bases, with 9 bases lying between them. Germline CDR1 reads LNHDA; CDR2 reads SQIVND (reference sequence). The CDR3 is CASSIDPNSNEQFF. The DNA of the CDR3 is TGTGCCAGTAGTATAGATCCGAACAGCAATGAGCAGTTCTTC.

The rearrangement links TRBV9 to TRBJ1-2; 12 positions agree with TRBD1. This CDR3 is built from 17 residues. J gave up 8 bases and V 4 bases, and 15 bases lay outside the gene matches. CDR1 is SGDLS and CDR2 is YYNGEE in the germline V gene. CDR3 in DNA: TGTGCCAGCAGCCTGAGGGACAGGGGGCGTGAGGTCGGCGGCTACACCTTC. It yields the protein CASSLRDRGREVGGYTF.

The chain joins TRBV6-5 to TRBJ2-5, with TRBD1 identical over 11 bases. This CDR3 contains 15 residues. Germline V gene data show CDR1 as MNHEY and CDR2 as SVGAGI. The ends lost 0 bases at V and 4 bases at J; junction bases unmatched: 1. CDR3 loop: CASSYSDRGRETQYF. The CDR3 nucleotides read TGTGCCAGCAGTTACTCGGACAGGGGGCGAGAGACCCAGTACTTC.

The chain combines TRBV5-1 with TRBJ2-3, with TRBD1 as a possible D gene (6 bases). This CDR3 is built from 14 residues. Trimming stripped 4 bases from V and 3 bases from J, with 12 bases between. CDR1 is SGHRS, CDR2 YFSETQ, per germline. CDR3 sequence reads: CASSPPDRTDTQYF. The CDR3 DNA reads TGCGCCAGCAGCCCCCCCGACAGGACAGATACGCAGTATTTT.

The chain links TRBV2 to TRBJ1-3; D uncertain. The CDR3 loop spans 14 amino acids. Germline V lookup: CDR1 SNHLY, CDR2 FYNNEI. The V end lost 4 bases, the J end lost 4 bases, and 11 bases lay between the germline ends. CDR3 amino acids: CASSALRQGNTIYF. CDR3 sequence (DNA): TGTGCCAGCAGTGCCCTACGACAAGGAAACACCATATATTTT. Based on the CDR3 plus reference TRBV2 and TRBJ1-3, the full variable domain is EPEVTQTPSHQVTQMGQEVILRCVPISNHLYFYWYRQILGQKVEFLVSFYNNEISEKSEIFDDQFSVERPDGSNFTLKIRSTKLEDSAMYFCASSALRQGNTIYFGEGSWLTVV.

V is TRBV12-3 or TRBV12-4 and J is TRBJ1-1, with 7 bases identical to TRBD1. Trimming took 5 bases from V and 6 from J; bases not matched to a gene: 6. The CDR3 is 13 residues long. The CDR3 loop reads CASSTYRGSEAFF. The CDR3 DNA sequence: TGTGCCAGCAGTACTTACAGGGGTTCTGAAGCTTTCTTT.

The V gene is TRBV6-1, the J gene TRBJ2-7; tentatively, D is TRBD2 (6 bases). The CDR3 has 14 amino acids. Germline V lookup: CDR1 MNHNS, CDR2 SASEGT. With 1 base removed from V and 5 bases from J, the gap between germline ends came to 12 bases. The CDR3 reads CASSEDTSLDEQYF. CDR3 in DNA: TGTGCCAGCAGTGAAGATACTAGCCTCGACGAGCAGTACTTC.

The V and J genes are TRBV24-1 and TRBJ2-2; perhaps TRBD1 as D (6 bases). The CDR3 covers 13 residues. Trimming cost V 9 bases and J 2 bases, with 9 bases left between them. The V gene's germline CDR1 is KGHDR and CDR2 SFDVKD. Here the CDR3 reads CATGGFNTGELFF. The CDR3 DNA reads as TGTGCCACCGGGGGCTTTAACACCGGGGAGCTGTTTTTT.

The chain couples TRBV7-3 to TRBJ2-2; perhaps TRBD2 as D (5 bases). The germline gives CDR1 SGHTA, CDR2 FQGTGA. This CDR3 contains 13 residues. V shed 5 bases and J shed 7 bases, with 11 bases lying between them. This chain's CDR3 is CASSTTSDGELFF. CDR3 coding DNA: TGTGCCAGCAGCACAACTAGTGACGGGGAGCTGTTTTTT.

The chain has TRBV27 and TRBJ1-1; tentatively, D is TRBD1 (5 bases). CDR1 and CDR2 (germline): MNHEY, SMNVEV (reference sequence). The CDR3 spans 14 residues. Trimming stripped 4 bases from V and 8 bases from J, with 17 bases between. CDR3 amino acids: CASSSHRGSQEAFF. The CDR3 bases are TGTGCCAGCAGTTCCCATAGGGGCAGCCAAGAAGCTTTCTTT.

The chain has TRBV18 and TRBJ2-7; D unclear. Looked up from germline, CDR1 is KGHSH and CDR2 is LQKENI. The CDR3 is 12 residues long. V was cut by 3 bases and J by 4 bases, with 7 bases left in between. The CDR3 loop is CASSPPGYEQYF. In nucleotides, the CDR3 is TGTGCCAGCTCACCCCCCGGTTACGAGCAGTACTTC. The full variable domain, with the rest looked up from reference TRBV18 and TRBJ2-7, is NAGVMQNPRHLVRRRGQEARLRCSPMKGHSHVYWYRQLPEEGLKFMVYLQKENIIDESGMPKERFSAEFPKEGPSILRIQQVVRGDSAAYFCASSPPGYEQYFGPGTRLTVT.

The chain uses TRBV5-4 and TRBJ2-7, with D possibly being TRBD1 (5 bases). Germline assignment: CDR1 SGHNT and CDR2 YYREEE (reference sequence). This CDR3 is built from 15 residues. Trimming cost V 1 base and J 5 bases, with 16 bases left between them. CDR3 DNA sequence: TGTGCCAGCAGCTTGCCAGCAAGGGGCTTCCACGAGCAGTACTTC. This encodes CASSLPARGFHEQYF. Using reference TRBV5-4 and TRBJ2-7 for the parts outside the CDR3, the full variable domain is ETGVTQSPTHLIKTRGQQVTLRCSSQSGHNTVSWYQQALGQGPQFIFQYYREEENGRGNFPPRFSGLQFPNYSSELNVNALELDDSALYLCASSLPARGFHEQYFGPGTRLTVT.

This clone was seen a single time. V usage is TRBV18 and J usage is TRBJ1-1; 8 bases are shared with TRBD1. This CDR3 comprises 16 residues. V trimming: 3 bases; J trimming: 2 bases; junction bases outside the gene matches: 8. The germline gives CDR1 KGHSH, CDR2 LQKENI. CDR3 DNA: TGTGCCAGCTCACCGATAACAGGGGGAGGAAACACTGAAGCTTTCTTT. It specifies CASSPITGGGNTEAFF.

This chain joins TRBV10-3 and TRBJ2-3; D might be TRBD2 (5 bases). Germline V gives CDR1 ENHRY, CDR2 SYGVKD. V dropped 4 bases and J dropped 4 bases, with 6 bases sitting between them. This CDR3 is built from 12 residues. The CDR3 coding sequence is TGTGCCATCAGTGGGGGAGCAGATACGCAGTATTTT. This gives the protein CAISGGADTQYF.

This chain connects TRBV3-1 (or the pseudogene TRBV3-2) to TRBJ2-2; 9 nucleotides align to TRBD2. Trimming took 1 base from V and 7 from J; bases not matched to a gene: 7. This CDR3 has 16 amino acids. Germline values: CDR1 LGHDT, CDR2 YNNKEL (reference sequence). The DNA for the CDR3 is TGTGCCAGCAGCCAAGGGCTAGCGGGGAGAATCGGGGAGCTGTTTTTT. Amino acid sequence: CASSQGLAGRIGELFF.

The CDR3 DNA sequence: TGTGCCAGTTGCAGGGGGCTAGCGAGAGAGACCCAGTACTTC. This translates into CASCRGLARETQYF. V usage is TRBV28 and J usage is TRBJ2-5; 8 bases are a match to TRBD1. Per the germline V gene, CDR1 is MDHEN and CDR2 is SYDVKM. J lost 4 bases, V lost 9 bases, and 10 bases had no gene match. This CDR3 comprises 14 residues.

The chain uses TRBV19 and TRBJ2-1; D unclear. The V gene's germline CDR1 is LNHDA and CDR2 SQIVND (reference sequence). The CDR3 runs to 15 residues. Trimming pared 5 bases from V and 3 bases from J, leaving 14 bases between. The CDR3 bases are TGTGCCAGTAGTCCCCGCTCAGGCGACTACAATGAGCAGTTCTTC. Its protein product is CASSPRSGDYNEQFF.